This TCR beta chain is drawn from a study of OX40 agonist ivuxolimab in advanced cancers. CDR3 length: 12 residues. V lost 5 bases and J lost 5, with 7 bases in between. CDR1 and CDR2 (germline): MDHEN, SYDVKM. Sequencing was performed with immunoSEQ multiplex PCR; in TCRdb, only in-frame clones are kept and a portion is missing. The sample has more than 45,000 clones, approximately 90% seen once. This receptor was obtained from an adult with an advanced solid tumor such as melanoma, head and neck, liver or kidney cancer. This sequence joins TRBV28 and TRBJ1-5; D is unresolved. This specimen consisted of CD4+ or CD8+ T cells sorted from blood, obtained in a trial of the OX40 agonist ivuxolimab. CDR3: CASSLPYQPQHF. The CDR3 region has the DNA TGTGCCAGCAGTCTCCCTTATCAGCCCCAGCATTTT.